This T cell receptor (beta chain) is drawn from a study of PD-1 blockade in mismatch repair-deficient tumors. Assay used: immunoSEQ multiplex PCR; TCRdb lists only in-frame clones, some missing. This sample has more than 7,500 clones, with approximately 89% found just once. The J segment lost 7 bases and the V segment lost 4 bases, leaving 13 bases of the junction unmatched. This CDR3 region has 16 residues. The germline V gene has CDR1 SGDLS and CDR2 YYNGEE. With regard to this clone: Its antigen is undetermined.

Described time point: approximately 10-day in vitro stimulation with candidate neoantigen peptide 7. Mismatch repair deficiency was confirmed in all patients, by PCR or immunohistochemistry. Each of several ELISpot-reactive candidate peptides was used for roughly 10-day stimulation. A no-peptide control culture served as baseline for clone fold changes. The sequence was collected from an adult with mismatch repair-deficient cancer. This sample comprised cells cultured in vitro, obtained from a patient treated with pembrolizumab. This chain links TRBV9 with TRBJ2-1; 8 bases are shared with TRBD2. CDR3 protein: CASSPGGSGTLNEQFF. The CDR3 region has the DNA TGTGCCAGCAGCCCAGGTGGTAGCGGGACCTTGAATGAGCAGTTCTTC.